The T cell receptor (beta chain) under discussion was sequenced for a study of blood T cell repertoires in COVID-19. Turning to the study itself: The United States, Italy and Spain were the sources of the acute and convalescent COVID-19 samples. T cells, B-cell-depleted T cells, or PBMCs provided the cDNA or gDNA that served as material.

The germline V and J ends were trimmed by 8 bases and 0 bases, with 14 bases remaining between them. CDR3 length: 16 residues. Looked up from germline, CDR1 is ENHRY and CDR2 is SYGVKD. The repertoire was sequenced with immunoSEQ multiplex PCR; TCRdb's copy has only in-frame clones and lacks some. The sample comprises tens of thousands of clones, approximately 92% of which are singletons, and roughly 0.72% rests with the top ten. The TCR originated in a woman older than 75 with acute or convalescent COVID-19. V is TRBV10-3 and J is TRBJ2-6; D perhaps matches TRBD2 (6 bases). Sequencing was carried out using peripheral blood. The CDR3 DNA follows: TGTGCCATCGGTTCTTACGGGAGCTCTGGGGCCAACGTCCTGACTTTC. Amino acid sequence: CAIGSYGSSGANVLTF.